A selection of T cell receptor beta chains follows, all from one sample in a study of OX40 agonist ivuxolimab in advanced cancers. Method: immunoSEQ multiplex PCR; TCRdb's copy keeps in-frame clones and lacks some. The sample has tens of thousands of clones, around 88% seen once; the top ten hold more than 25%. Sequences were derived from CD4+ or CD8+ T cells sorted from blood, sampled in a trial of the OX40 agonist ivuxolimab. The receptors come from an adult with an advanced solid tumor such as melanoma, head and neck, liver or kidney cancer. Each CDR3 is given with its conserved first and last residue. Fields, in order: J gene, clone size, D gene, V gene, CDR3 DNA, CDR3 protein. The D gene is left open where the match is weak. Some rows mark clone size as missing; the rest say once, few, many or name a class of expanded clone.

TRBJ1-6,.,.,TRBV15,TGTGCCACCAGCAGAGAAGAAGGCATGGGGTCACCCCTCCACTTT,CATSREEGMGSPLHF
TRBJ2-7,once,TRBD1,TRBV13,TGTGCCAGCAGCTACCGGGACAGGGTCTACGAGCAGTACTTC,CASSYRDRVYEQYF
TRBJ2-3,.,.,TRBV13,TGTGCCAGCAGCCCCCGTACCCCAGATACGCAGTATTTT,CASSPRTPDTQYF
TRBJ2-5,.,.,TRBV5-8,TGTGCCAGCAGCTTGGGTGGAAGGACCCAAGAGACCCAGTACTTC,CASSLGGRTQETQYF
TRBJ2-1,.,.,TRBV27,TGTGCCAGCAGTTTATCCTTAGGTTCGATGTGGGGGCAGTTCTTC,CASSLSLGSMWGQFF
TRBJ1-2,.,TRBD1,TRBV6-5,TGTGCCAGCAGTTACCGGGACAGAAACTATGGCTACACCTTC,CASSYRDRNYGYTF
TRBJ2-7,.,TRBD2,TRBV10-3,TGTGCCATCAGTGAGTCGGGATCCGGGACTAGCGATGGGAGGGACCGGGAGCAGTACTTC,CAISESGSGTSDGRDREQYF
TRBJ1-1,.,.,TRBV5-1,TGCGCCAGCAGCTTGTTCGAACCGGGAGAGAGCTCGAACACTGAAGCTTTCTTT,CASSLFEPGESSNTEAFF
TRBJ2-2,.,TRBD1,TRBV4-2,TGTGCCAGCAGCCCCCCCGGGACAGGGACCGGGGAGCTGTTTTTT,CASSPPGTGTGELFF
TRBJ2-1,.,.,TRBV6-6,TGTGCCAGCAGTTACGGGGACTCCTGGCGGAATGAGCAGTTCTTC,CASSYGDSWRNEQFF
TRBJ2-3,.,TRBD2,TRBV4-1,TGCGCCAGCAGCCAAGAAACCGGGACTAAGTCCACAGATACGCAGTATTTT,CASSQETGTKSTDTQYF
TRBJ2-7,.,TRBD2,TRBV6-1,TGTGCCAGCAGTGTACTAGCGGGAGGGTACGAGCAGTACTTC,CASSVLAGGYEQYF
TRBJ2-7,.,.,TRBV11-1,TGTGCCAGCAGCGAGGGGGGGGGCGCCGCCTACGAGCAGTACTTC,CASSEGGGAAYEQYF
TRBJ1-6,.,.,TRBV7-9,TGTGCCAGCACCCCGGAGGCCAATTCACCCCTCCACTTT,CASTPEANSPLHF
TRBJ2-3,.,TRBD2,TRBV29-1,TGCAGCGTCGAAGGGACTAGCGAAGACACAGATACGCAGTATTTT,CSVEGTSEDTDTQYF
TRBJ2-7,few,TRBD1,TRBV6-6,TGTGCCAGCGACACTGGTGTCGGGACAGATTCCTACGAGCAGTACTTC,CASDTGVGTDSYEQYF